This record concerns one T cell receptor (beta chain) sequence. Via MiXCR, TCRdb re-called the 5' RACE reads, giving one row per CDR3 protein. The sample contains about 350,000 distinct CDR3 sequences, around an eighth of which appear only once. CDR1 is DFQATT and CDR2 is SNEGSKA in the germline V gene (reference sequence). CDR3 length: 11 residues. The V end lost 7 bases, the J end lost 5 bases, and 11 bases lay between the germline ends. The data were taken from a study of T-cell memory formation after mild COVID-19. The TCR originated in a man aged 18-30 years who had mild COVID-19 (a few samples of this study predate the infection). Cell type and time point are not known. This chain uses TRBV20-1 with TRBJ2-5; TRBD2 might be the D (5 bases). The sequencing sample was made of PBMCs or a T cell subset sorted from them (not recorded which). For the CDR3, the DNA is TGCAGTGTAATAAGAGGGGAGACCCAGTACTTC. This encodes CSVIRGETQYF.